The 32 T cell receptor beta chains reported below all come from one sample, sequenced in a study of blood T cell repertoires in COVID-19. The assay was immunoSEQ multiplex PCR, and TCRdb's table has in-frame clones only and misses some. The table shows under 300,000 clones, with roughly 80% occurring only once. Sequencing was done on a sample of peripheral blood. These receptors came from a woman aged 55 to 70 with active or convalescent COVID-19.

CDR3 amino acids: CASSLGGAADTQYF. CDR3 in DNA: TGTGCCAGCAGCTTAGGGGGGGCCGCAGATACGCAGTATTTT. V is TRBV5-6 and J is TRBJ2-3; D is perhaps TRBD2 (7 bases). The CDR3 sequence is 14 residues long. V lost 2 bases to trimming and J lost 4 bases, with 11 bases between them. From germline, CDR1 is SGHDT and CDR2 YYEEEE.

The chain links TRBV20-1 to TRBJ2-5, with D unclear. The germline gives CDR1 DFQATT, CDR2 SNEGSKA (reference sequence). This CDR3 is built from 11 residues. The V and J ends lost 0 bases and 8 bases respectively, with 7 bases between them. The CDR3 sequence: CSARDLSTQYF. Here the CDR3 DNA reads TGCAGTGCTAGAGATCTAAGCACCCAGTACTTC.

V usage is TRBV24-1 and J usage is TRBJ2-1; possibly TRBD2 for D (5 bases). This CDR3 has 16 residues. The V end was cut by 0 bases, the J end by 5 bases, with 13 bases between. CDR1 is KGHDR, CDR2 SFDVKD, per germline. The CDR3 DNA follows: TGTGCCACCAGTGATTTGGGTAGCGAGCCGAACAATGAGCAGTTCTTC. It yields the protein CATSDLGSEPNNEQFF.

V is TRBV29-1 and J is TRBJ1-2; the match to TRBD1 covers 9 bases. Germline V gene data show CDR1 as SQVTM and CDR2 as ANQGSEA. V was clipped by 0 bases and J by 8 bases; unmatched bases: 7. The CDR3 spans 14 residues. CDR3 region: CSVEDSGTGRGYTF. As DNA, the CDR3 is TGCAGCGTTGAAGATTCCGGGACAGGGAGAGGCTACACCTTC.

The rearrangement links TRBV7-9 to TRBJ2-7; 7 bases fit TRBD2. Looked up from germline, CDR1 is SEHNR and CDR2 is FQNEAQ (reference sequence). V lost 6 bases and J lost 2; bases outside the gene matches: 4. The CDR3 runs to 13 residues. CDR3 bases: TGTGCCAGCAGGGGAGGGAGGGCCTACGAGCAGTACTTC. Its protein product is CASRGGRAYEQYF.

The chain links TRBV7-2 to TRBJ2-1; D may be TRBD2 (5 bases). The germline V and J ends were trimmed by 1 base and 1 base, with 11 bases remaining between them. CDR3 length: 16 residues. Germline CDR1 and CDR2: SGHTA and FQGNSA. CDR3 nucleotides: TGTGCCAGCAGCTTAGTGCCGAGCGGTTCCTACAATGAGCAGTTCTTC. It translates to CASSLVPSGSYNEQFF.

The chain links TRBV5-1 to TRBJ2-3; 10 bases align to TRBD2. The junction had 5 bases not matched to a gene; V was cut back by 1 base and J by 0 bases. The length of the CDR3 is 17 residues. Germline V lookup: CDR1 SGHRS, CDR2 YFSETQ. The CDR3 DNA reads TGCGCCAGCAGCTTGTCCATACTAGCGGGGAGCACAGATACGCAGTATTTT. Its protein is CASSLSILAGSTDTQYF.

This CDR3 reads CASSAGQVGDTQYF. DNA of the CDR3: TGTGCCAGCAGCGCCGGACAGGTAGGGGATACGCAGTATTTT. V is TRBV9 and J is TRBJ2-3; 7 bases are a match to TRBD1. Trimming took 3 bases from V and 6 from J; bases not matched to a gene: 7. This CDR3 contains 14 residues. Germline CDR1 and CDR2: SGDLS and YYNGEE.

The chain links TRBV29-1 to TRBJ2-3; 7 positions match TRBD2. Germline assignment: CDR1 SQVTM and CDR2 ANQGSEA. CDR3 size: 15 residues. The V gene end was trimmed by 5 bases and the J gene end by 0 bases; junction bases not matched to a gene: 8. The CDR3 region is CSVSLPGLSTDTQYF. The CDR3 region has the DNA TGCAGCGTTTCCTTGCCGGGACTAAGCACAGATACGCAGTATTTT.

V and J are TRBV29-1 and TRBJ2-4; 7 bases align to TRBD1. Germline CDR1 is SQVTM and CDR2 is ANQGSEA. This CDR3 comprises 13 residues. After removal of 7 bases from V and 10 bases from J, the junction contained 13 bases not matched to a gene. For the CDR3, the DNA is TGCAGCGCACCAAAAAAGGGGGCCCCTATTCAGTACTTC. It encodes CSAPKKGAPIQYF.

V and J are TRBV19 and TRBJ1-5; no clear D. The ends were cut back, 6 bases at V and 0 bases at J, with 9 bases in the middle. The CDR3 contains 14 residues. Germline assignment: CDR1 LNHDA and CDR2 SQIVND (reference sequence). The CDR3 reads CASSTQISNQPQHF. The CDR3 DNA is TGTGCCAGTAGCACACAAATTAGCAATCAGCCCCAGCATTTT.

The rearrangement links TRBV7-9 to TRBJ2-2, with 12 positions matching TRBD2. The CDR3 spans 18 residues. The V and J ends lost 2 bases and 5 bases, in that order; junction bases with no gene match: 9. CDR1 is SEHNR, CDR2 FQNEAQ, per germline (reference sequence). CDR3 sequence: CASSLSLTSGSGTGELFF. CDR3 sequence (DNA): TGTGCCAGCAGCTTATCTCTGACTAGCGGGAGCGGTACCGGGGAGCTGTTTTTT.

The CDR3 nucleotides are TGTGCCAGCATACGAGCGGGAGAGGCAGATACGCAGTATTTT. This translates into CASIRAGEADTQYF. V and J are TRBV6-5 and TRBJ2-3; 8 nucleotides line up with TRBD2. CDR1 is MNHEY and CDR2 is SVGAGI in the germline V gene. V shed 7 bases and J 4 bases; nucleotides not matched to a gene: 7. The CDR3 loop spans 14 amino acids.

Only one count was recorded for this clone. The rearrangement links TRBV11-2 to TRBJ2-1, with 9 positions matching TRBD2. The CDR3 is 15 residues long. V was pared by 4 bases and J by 7 bases, with 8 bases of the junction left unmatched. The germline V gene encodes CDR1 SGHAT and CDR2 FQNNGV. The CDR3 nucleotides are TGTGCCAGCAGCTCTTTAGCGGGAGCAGGAAATGAGCAGTTCTTC. Amino acids: CASSSLAGAGNEQFF. Supplemented by reference TRBV11-2 and TRBJ2-1, the full variable domain reads EAGVAQSPRYKIIEKRQSVAFWCNPISGHATLYWYQQILGQGPKLLIQFQNNGVVDDSQLPKDRFSAERLKGVDSTLKIQPAKLEDSAVYLCASSSLAGAGNEQFFGPGTRLTVL.

The rearrangement joins TRBV5-1 to TRBJ1-4; 11 bases map to TRBD1. Germline trimming cut 4 bases from V and 3 bases from J; bases unmatched to any gene: 2. The CDR3 totals 15 residues. Germline CDR1 and CDR2: SGHRS and YFSETQ. In DNA, the CDR3 is TGCGCCAGCAGCGGGGGACAGGGGGCTAATGAAAAACTGTTTTTT. Amino acids: CASSGGQGANEKLFF.

The chain recombines TRBV28 with TRBJ1-1; possibly TRBD1 for D (5 bases). The CDR3 length is 14 residues. Trimming took off 8 bases at V and 1 base at J, with 14 bases between the two ends. Germline CDR1 and CDR2: MDHEN and SYDVKM. The DNA of the CDR3 is TGTGCCAGCCGCAGGGCCGGGGGGAACACTGAAGCTTTCTTT. Translated: CASRRAGGNTEAFF.

This chain uses TRBV6-5 with TRBJ2-2; a weak D match, TRBD2 (5 bases). The CDR3 extends over 14 amino acids. Germline V CDR1 and CDR2: MNHEY, SVGAGI. The ends were cut back, 5 bases at V and 7 bases at J, with 14 bases in the middle. The CDR3 nucleotides read TGTGCCAGCAGTCCGGTGAGAGGGTTCGGGGAGCTGTTTTTT. The encoded protein is CASSPVRGFGELFF.

In its sample, this clone was seen a few times. The DNA for the CDR3 is TGTGCCAGCAGCCCCCGAGGGGGAACCTACGAGCAGTACTTC. The encoded protein is CASSPRGGTYEQYF. This rearrangement joins TRBV11-2 to TRBJ2-7; perhaps TRBD1 as D (6 bases). This CDR3 comprises 14 residues. CDR1 is SGHAT, CDR2 FQNNGV, per germline. V lost 5 bases, J lost 2 bases, and 13 bases lay in between.

V gene TRBV12-3 or TRBV12-4 combines with J gene TRBJ2-5, with TRBD1 matching over 7 bases. The CDR3 sequence is 13 residues long. J lost 1 base, V lost 6 bases, and 2 bases had no gene match. The CDR3 nucleotides are TGTGCCAGCAGAAGACAGGGCCAAGAGACCCAGTACTTC. It specifies CASRRQGQETQYF.

The chain combines TRBV24-1 with TRBJ2-3; 8 bases align to TRBD1. Trimming cost V 9 bases and J 0 bases; bases outside gene matches: 10. CDR3 length equals 16 residues. Looked up from germline, CDR1 is KGHDR and CDR2 is SFDVKD. The CDR3 nucleotides are TGTGCCACCGGGGGGACAGGACCCACTAGCACAGATACGCAGTATTTT. Its translation: CATGGTGPTSTDTQYF.

The chain combines TRBV27 with TRBJ2-3; 9 bases align to TRBD2. The length of the CDR3 is 15 residues. The V and J ends lost 8 bases and 6 bases, in that order; junction bases with no gene match: 12. The germline CDR1 and CDR2 sequences are MNHEY and SMNVEV (reference sequence). As DNA, the CDR3 is TGTGCCAGCCCTAAGCCTAGCGGGGCGGGGGATACGCAGTATTTT. It codes for CASPKPSGAGDTQYF.

In DNA, the CDR3 is TGTGCCAGCAGTGATCTCCAGGGTGGTGAAAAACTGTTTTTT. This sequence encodes CASSDLQGGEKLFF. The chain has TRBV2 and TRBJ1-4; a possible D gene is TRBD1 (5 bases). CDR3 length: 14 amino acids. Trimming left V 3 bases short and J 7 bases short, with 12 bases between. Looked up from germline, CDR1 is SNHLY and CDR2 is FYNNEI.

J is TRBJ2-2 and V is TRBV24-1, with a possible D match to TRBD1 (5 bases). This CDR3 region has 15 residues. Deletions cut 3 bases from V and 4 bases from J, with 11 bases between. From germline, CDR1 is KGHDR and CDR2 SFDVKD. CDR3 bases: TGTGCCACCAGTGATCAGGGTTTGGGCACCGGGGAGCTGTTTTTT. It translates to CATSDQGLGTGELFF.

The chain recombines TRBV5-1 with TRBJ2-1; 7 bases line up with TRBD2. This CDR3 has 16 residues. The V gene's germline CDR1 is SGHRS and CDR2 YFSETQ. V lost 0 bases, J lost 8 bases, and 11 bases stayed unmatched. The CDR3 loop is CASSLAGGAGIHEQFF. The CDR3 region has the DNA TGCGCCAGCAGCTTGGCCGGGGGAGCGGGAATCCATGAGCAGTTCTTC.

This clone was counted once. The chain joins TRBV7-2 to TRBJ1-2; D may be TRBD1 (6 bases). This CDR3 comprises 15 residues. With 7 bases removed from V and 0 bases from J, the gap between germline ends came to 15 bases. CDR1 and CDR2 (germline): SGHTA, FQGNSA. The CDR3: CASTEDSRTNYGYTF. Here the CDR3 DNA reads TGTGCCAGCACCGAGGACAGCCGCACTAACTATGGCTACACCTTC. The full variable domain, its missing parts supplied by reference TRBV7-2 and TRBJ1-2, is GAGVSQSPSNKVTEKGKDVELRCDPISGHTALYWYRQSLGQGLEFLIYFQGNSAPDKSGLPSDRFSAERTGGSVSTLTIQRTQQEDSAVYLCASTEDSRTNYGYTFGSGTRLTVV.

This sequence joins TRBV29-1 and TRBJ2-7; 13 bases match TRBD2. The length of the CDR3 is 14 residues. The germline CDR1 and CDR2 sequences are SQVTM and ANQGSEA. V shed 5 bases, J shed 4 bases, and the junction held 5 bases outside the gene matches. The chain's CDR3 is CSVLTSGRPYEQYF. CDR3 DNA: TGCAGCGTTCTGACTAGCGGGAGGCCGTACGAGCAGTACTTC.

The sample holds a few counts of this clone. The CDR3 sequence is CASSLEAAYEQYF. Written as DNA, the CDR3 is TGTGCCAGCAGCTTAGAAGCGGCCTACGAGCAGTACTTC. The chain employs TRBV7-6 and TRBJ2-7; weak D call: TRBD2 (5 bases). The V gene's germline CDR1 is SGHVS and CDR2 FNYEAQ. This CDR3 spans 13 amino acids. V was trimmed by 1 base and J by 2 bases, leaving 6 bases between them.

The chain is built from TRBV30 and TRBJ2-3; possible D gene TRBD2, 6 bases. Trimming pared 2 bases from V and 9 bases from J, leaving 12 bases between. Germline assignment: CDR1 GTSNPN and CDR2 SVGIG (reference sequence). The CDR3 has 12 amino acids. In nucleotides, the CDR3 is TGTGCCTGGAGTCGGGACTCCCCAACGCAGTATTTT. It codes for CAWSRDSPTQYF. The full variable domain, rest sourced from reference TRBV30 and TRBJ2-3, is SQTIHQWPATLVQPVGSPLSLECTVEGTSNPNLYWYRQAAGRGLQLLFYSVGIGQISSEVPQNLSASRPQDRQFILSSKKLLLSDSGFYLCAWSRDSPTQYFGPGTRLTVL.

The chain has TRBV6-5 and TRBJ1-2; 7 nucleotides line up with TRBD1. The CDR3 extends over 14 amino acids. CDR1 MNHEY and CDR2 SVGAGI come from the germline V gene. The V and J ends lost 2 bases and 1 base, in that order; junction bases with no gene match: 1. The CDR3 bases are TGTGCCAGCAGTTACGGGGACAGTAACTATGGCTACACCTTC. Its protein product is CASSYGDSNYGYTF.

This chain uses TRBV28 with TRBJ2-1; TRBD2 aligns across 10 bases. CDR1 is MDHEN, CDR2 SYDVKM, per germline. The CDR3 is 17 residues long. V gave up 5 bases and J gave up 3 bases; unmatched junction bases: 10. The CDR3 protein is CASSPSAGTSVYNEQFF. The CDR3 bases are TGTGCCAGCAGTCCGTCCGCCGGGACTAGCGTCTACAATGAGCAGTTCTTC.

This clone was detected a few times. The chain has TRBV10-3 and TRBJ1-1; TRBD1 aligns across 10 bases. The CDR3 is 15 residues long. Germline CDR1 ENHRY, CDR2 SYGVKD. Germline trimming cut 1 base from V and 7 bases from J; bases unmatched to any gene: 6. The CDR3 DNA sequence: TGTGCCATCAGTGAGTACGGGACAGGGGAAGGTGAAGCTTTCTTT. It translates to CAISEYGTGEGEAFF.

The chain recombines TRBV21-1 with TRBJ2-3; the table's D call, TRBD1, has no DNA check behind it. TRBV21-1 is labeled a pseudogene. This CDR3 is built from 16 residues. CDR3 region: CASSNKPPRFTDTQYF. CDR3 nucleotide sequence: TGTGCCAGCAGCAATAAGCCTCCCAGGTTCACAGATACGCAGTATTTT.